This T cell receptor (beta chain) was sequenced for a study of blood T cell repertoires in COVID-19. Study-level background: Sources were T cells, B-cell-depleted T cells, or PBMCs; the material itself was cDNA or gDNA.

Sequencing was performed with immunoSEQ multiplex PCR; in TCRdb, only in-frame clones are kept and a portion is missing. The data contain almost 250,000 clones, about 82% of them singletons. The CDR3 totals 15 residues. Germline V gene data show CDR1 as MNHNY and CDR2 as SVGAGI (reference sequence). Trimming removed 0 bases from V and 5 bases from J; junction bases left unmatched: 3. The clonotype was recovered from a woman aged 80 or over with COVID-19, enrolled during active disease. The rearrangement uses TRBV6-6 and TRBJ2-2, with TRBD1 identical over 7 bases. The sample taken for sequencing was peripheral blood. The CDR3 spells CASSYSRGQTGELFF. The CDR3 DNA reads as TGTGCCAGCAGTTACTCGAGGGGGCAAACCGGGGAGCTGTTTTTT.